These 18 T cell receptor beta chains were all obtained from the same sample, sequenced in a study of shared clonotypes between healthy human individuals. Assay used: immunoSEQ multiplex PCR; TCRdb lists only in-frame clones, some missing. Altogether approximately 2.5 million clones are present, roughly nine tenths being singletons, with the ten largest covering 0.14%. Material: naive CD4+ T cells sorted from blood. The subset: CD45RA+ positively selected. The origin of the receptors is a man between 18 and 29 years old in good health.

The chain employs TRBV19 and TRBJ1-5; 8 nucleotides align to TRBD1. The CDR3 runs to 15 residues. Germline CDR1 and CDR2: LNHDA and SQIVND (reference sequence). The trim removed 5 bases at V and 4 bases at J, leaving 7 bases unmatched. CDR3 sequence reads: CASSVGTGQNQPQHF. For the CDR3, the DNA is TGTGCCAGTAGTGTCGGGACAGGCCAGAATCAGCCCCAGCATTTT.

CDR3 sequence reads: CASSPGQDIHEQYF. Written as DNA, the CDR3 is TGTGCCAGCAGCCCAGGACAGGATATTCACGAGCAGTACTTC. The chain has TRBV7-2 and TRBJ2-7, with 7 bases that match TRBD1. This CDR3 region has 14 residues. Germline loops: CDR1 SGHTA, CDR2 FQGNSA. The V and J ends lost 5 bases and 5 bases, in that order; junction bases with no gene match: 9.

This sequence joins TRBV10-1 and TRBJ2-7, with TRBD2 as a possible D gene (5 bases). The CDR3 contains 16 residues. The V and J ends lost 2 bases and 7 bases respectively, with 21 bases between them. CDR1 is WNHNN, CDR2 SYGVQD, per germline (reference sequence). The CDR3 here is CASSEGKRGPSEEQYF. Written as DNA, the CDR3 is TGCGCCAGCAGTGAGGGGAAACGGGGTCCCTCGGAGGAGCAGTACTTC.

J is TRBJ2-6 and V is TRBV29-1; maybe TRBD2 (6 bases). The CDR3 consists of 15 residues. Germline CDR1 SQVTM, CDR2 ANQGSEA. V shed 6 bases and J shed 3 bases, with 15 bases lying between them. The CDR3 bases are TGCAGCGTCACAGTCGGGAGCCATGGGGCCAACGTCCTGACTTTC. Translation: CSVTVGSHGANVLTF. Full variable domain (outside the CDR3, taken from reference TRBV29-1 and TRBJ2-6): SAVISQKPSRDICQRGTSLTIQCQVDSQVTMMFWYRQQPGQSLTLIATANQGSEATYESGFVIDKFPISRPNLTFSTLTVSNMSPEDSSIYLCSVTVGSHGANVLTFGAGSRLTVL.

Here the CDR3 DNA reads TGTGCCAGCAGCGTAGCCCTGACTAACCCCCAAGAGACCCAGTACTTC. Amino acids: CASSVALTNPQETQYF. This chain links TRBV9 with TRBJ2-5; maybe TRBD2 (5 bases). V was shortened by 0 bases and J by 1 base, with 13 bases between the two germline ends. Germline V gives CDR1 SGDLS, CDR2 YYNGEE. The CDR3 extends over 16 amino acids. Full variable domain (missing parts from reference TRBV9 and TRBJ2-5): DSGVTQTPKHLITATGQRVTLRCSPRSGDLSVYWYQQSLDQGLQFLIQYYNGEERAKGNILERFSAQQFPDLHSELNLSSLELGDSALYFCASSVALTNPQETQYFGPGTRLLVL.

Comments on this clone: Other nucleotide sequences from this sample produce the same CDR3. The chain carries TRBV7-9 and TRBJ2-1; the D is unclear. This CDR3 spans 15 amino acids. Germline lookup yields CDR1 SEHNR and CDR2 FQNEAQ (reference sequence). V lost 1 base and J lost 1, with 8 bases in between. The CDR3 reads CASSLGSGSYNEQFF. CDR3 DNA sequence: TGTGCCAGCAGCTTAGGATCCGGTTCCTACAATGAGCAGTTCTTC.

This clone has just a few counts. The gene calls are TRBV10-1 and TRBJ2-5; D is unclear. CDR3 length: 14 amino acids. Germline CDR1 WNHNN, CDR2 SYGVQD (reference sequence). Trimming left V 0 bases short and J 1 base short, with 6 bases between. CDR3: CASSESNSQETQYF. The CDR3 DNA reads as TGCGCCAGCAGTGAGTCGAACAGCCAAGAGACCCAGTACTTC.

The chain couples TRBV6-1 to TRBJ2-1; TRBD2 matches at 8 bases. The CDR3 runs to 14 residues. CDR1 MNHNS and CDR2 SASEGT come from the germline V gene. After removal of 10 bases from V and 6 bases from J, the junction contained 11 bases not matched to a gene. For the CDR3, the DNA is TGTGCCACCGACGAGCGGGGGAGGGGCAATGAGCAGTTCTTC. Amino acid sequence: CATDERGRGNEQFF.

The rearrangement uses TRBV11-3 and TRBJ1-5, with D perhaps TRBD1 (5 bases). CDR3 length equals 15 residues. Trimming left V 2 bases short and J 9 bases short, with 17 bases between. Germline-derived CDR1 and CDR2 are SGHNT and YENEEA. The CDR3 bases are TGTGCCAGCAGCTTATTATTAGGGGTTTGGGGGCCCCAGCATTTT. Amino acid sequence: CASSLLLGVWGPQHF.

The gene calls are TRBV7-2 and TRBJ2-5, with TRBD1 identical over 8 bases. With 5 bases clipped from V and 5 bases from J, the junction kept 7 bases outside the gene matches. This CDR3 comprises 14 residues. Germline assignment: CDR1 SGHTA and CDR2 FQGNSA. This CDR3 is CASSQTGVGETQYF. Written as DNA, the CDR3 is TGTGCCAGCAGCCAGACAGGGGTCGGGGAGACCCAGTACTTC. Using reference TRBV7-2 and TRBJ2-5 for the parts outside the CDR3, the full variable domain is GAGVSQSPSNKVTEKGKDVELRCDPISGHTALYWYRQSLGQGLEFLIYFQGNSAPDKSGLPSDRFSAERTGGSVSTLTIQRTQQEDSAVYLCASSQTGVGETQYFGPGTRLLVL.

This clone was seen once. The chain employs TRBV7-9 and TRBJ2-7, with TRBD2 identical over 14 bases. Per the germline V gene, CDR1 is SEHNR and CDR2 is FQNEAQ (reference sequence). The CDR3 has 15 amino acids. Trimming removed 5 bases from V and 7 bases from J; junction bases left unmatched: 7. CDR3 DNA sequence: TGTGCCAGCAGCCCTGGACTAGCGGGGGGAGGAGAGCAGTACTTC. Its translation is CASSPGLAGGGEQYF.

This chain links TRBV6-1 with TRBJ2-7; the match to TRBD2 covers 7 bases. The germline gives CDR1 MNHNS, CDR2 SASEGT. V gave up 2 bases and J gave up 5 bases; unmatched junction bases: 6. The length of the CDR3 is 14 residues. CDR3 DNA sequence: TGTGCCAGCAGTGAAAGGACTAGGGGTAACGAGCAGTACTTC. Translation gives CASSERTRGNEQYF.

J is TRBJ1-1 and V is TRBV28; D is ambiguous. V dropped 3 bases and J dropped 7 bases, with 18 bases sitting between them. The CDR3 runs to 15 residues. From germline, CDR1 is MDHEN and CDR2 SYDVKM. The CDR3 is CASSFRGPAEGEAFF. As DNA, the CDR3 is TGTGCCAGCAGTTTTAGAGGCCCCGCTGAGGGTGAAGCTTTCTTT.

For this clone: The same CDR3 also results from other DNA sequences found in this sample. The chain couples TRBV25-1 to TRBJ2-1; D gene unclear. Germline lookup yields CDR1 MGHDK and CDR2 SYGVNS. V gave up 7 bases and J gave up 7 bases, with 8 bases separating them. The CDR3 consists of 11 residues. This CDR3 reads CASTSRNEQFF. The CDR3 DNA is TGTGCCAGCACCTCCCGGAATGAGCAGTTCTTC.

The rearrangement joins TRBV5-4 to TRBJ1-6; D remains unclear. Germline V gene lookup returns CDR1 SGHNT and CDR2 YYREEE (reference sequence). The V and J ends lost 0 bases and 3 bases respectively, with 7 bases between them. The length of the CDR3 is 15 residues. The CDR3 nucleotides are TGTGCCAGCAGCTTGGCATCGGGCTATAATTCACCCCTCCACTTT. Translated, it gives CASSLASGYNSPLHF.

With regard to this clone: The junction shows a germline mismatch at one end, possibly a read error. The chain combines TRBV6-4 with TRBJ1-2, with D unclear. The CDR3 is 11 amino acids. CDR1 is MRHNA, CDR2 SNTAGT, per germline. The CDR3 bases are TGTGCCAGCAGTGACTCTCGGACGGCTGCCTTC. Translation gives CASSDSRTAAF.

The V and J genes are TRBV29-1 and TRBJ2-2; 12 bases align to TRBD2. The V gene end was trimmed by 7 bases and the J gene end by 7 bases; junction bases not matched to a gene: 10. The germline V gene encodes CDR1 SQVTM and CDR2 ANQGSEA. The CDR3 has 15 residues. The DNA of the CDR3 is TGCAGCGCCCGCGGCCAGACTAGCGGGGGCGGGGAGCTGTTTTTT. This encodes CSARGQTSGGGELFF.

The DNA of the CDR3 is TGTGCCAGCAGCTTAAAAACCCTCTCAGAGACCCAGTACTTC. Its protein is CASSLKTLSETQYF. The V and J genes are TRBV5-4 and TRBJ2-5; D unclear. Germline V gives CDR1 SGHNT, CDR2 YYREEE (reference sequence). CDR3 size: 14 residues. The ends were cut back, 2 bases at V and 4 bases at J, with 12 bases in the middle.